Listed here are 4 T cell receptor beta chains from one sample, sequenced in a study of Graves' ophthalmopathy and Graves' hyperthyroidism. Beta-chain TCR CDR3 regions were amplified from RNA transcripts. The library came from an HTBI-primed first-round RT-PCR and a second-round multiplex PCR. One entry per CDR3 protein, called by TCRdb with MiXCR from the multiplex PCR reads. This table holds around 470,000 distinct CDR3 sequences, about 15% found once. The sequencing input was blood. The receptors derive from a woman in her twenties or thirties with Graves' ophthalmopathy.

This clonotype occurred a few times. Germline and junction disagree at one end, which may indicate a read error. The genes are TRBV12-3 or TRBV12-4 and TRBJ2-7; 7 bases agree with TRBD2. The CDR3 is 14 amino acids. This chain's CDR3 is CASSLGLRGYDQYF. CDR3 DNA: TGTGCCAGCAGTTTAGGGTTGCGGGGGTACGATCAGTACTTC.

At least ten counts were recorded for this clonotype. In nucleotides, the CDR3 is TGCGCCAGCAAGCTACAGGGCGACTATGGCTACACCTTC. It codes for CASKLQGDYGYTF. The chain is built from TRBV5-1 and TRBJ1-2; D might be TRBD1 (6 bases). Germline CDR1 is SGHRS and CDR2 is YFSETQ. V lost 6 bases and J 3 bases, leaving 12 bases between the germline ends. The CDR3 consists of 13 residues.

This clonotype was seen repeatedly, ten times or more. V is TRBV7-2 and J is TRBJ2-5; unclear D gene. The CDR3 runs to 12 residues. Between the trimmed V and J ends, which lost 4 bases and 6 bases, there was a span of 9 bases. In germline, CDR1 is SGHTA, CDR2 FQGNSA. The CDR3 DNA reads TGTGCCAGCAGCTCCCCCTATCAGACCCAGTACTTC. Its protein product is CASSSPYQTQYF.

Turning to this clonotype: One junction end does not reproduce the germline sequence, and a read error may be involved. This chain connects TRBV6-5 to TRBJ1-2; 8 bases align to TRBD1. Germline V gene lookup returns CDR1 MNHEY and CDR2 SVGAGI. This CDR3 has 12 residues. In nucleotides, the CDR3 is TGTGCCAGCAGGTCTACTGGACAGGGCTACGCCTTC. This translates into CASRSTGQGYAF.